One and the same sample provided the 27 T cell receptor beta chains below, sequenced in a study of OX40 agonist ivuxolimab in advanced cancers. Profiled with immunoSEQ multiplex PCR; TCRdb holds only in-frame clones, not every one. The data hold about 61,000 clones, with roughly four fifths observed a single time. The sample in question was CD4+ or CD8+ T cells sorted from blood, obtained in a trial of the OX40 agonist ivuxolimab. The receptors originated from an adult with an advanced solid tumor such as melanoma, head and neck, liver or kidney cancer.

This chain joins TRBV7-9 and TRBJ2-5; tentative D call: TRBD1 (6 bases). V lost 1 base and J lost 0, with 9 bases in between. The CDR3 runs 15 residues. Germline V gives CDR1 SEHNR, CDR2 FQNEAQ (reference sequence). For the CDR3, the DNA is TGTGCCAGCAGCTTAGAAACAGGGTACCAAGAGACCCAGTACTTC. Amino acids: CASSLETGYQETQYF.

This clone was found a few times. The chain recombines TRBV19 with TRBJ1-1; D might be TRBD1 (6 bases). Germline V lookup: CDR1 LNHDA, CDR2 SQIVND (reference sequence). The CDR3 consists of 14 residues. V lost 7 bases to trimming and J lost 0 bases, with 12 bases between them. CDR3 loop: CASIQGPMNTEAFF. The CDR3 DNA is TGTGCCAGTATACAGGGACCTATGAACACTGAAGCTTTCTTT.

V usage is TRBV2 and J usage is TRBJ1-4; unclear D gene. This CDR3 has 13 amino acids. V gave up 7 bases and J gave up 4 bases, with 10 bases separating them. In germline, CDR1 is SNHLY, CDR2 FYNNEI. CDR3 DNA: TGTGCCAGCAAGATAGGGTTTAATGAAAAACTGTTTTTT. Residues: CASKIGFNEKLFF.

The rearrangement joins TRBV2 to TRBJ2-7, with 7 bases fitting TRBD2. CDR1 SNHLY and CDR2 FYNNEI come from the germline V gene. J was trimmed by 0 bases and V by 4 bases; bases with no gene match: 6. This CDR3 is 15 amino acids long. The CDR3 DNA reads as TGTGCCAGCAGTGCTGGGCGGGGGTACTCCTACGAGCAGTACTTC. Translated: CASSAGRGYSYEQYF.

The genes are TRBV10-3 and TRBJ2-2, with a weak D call TRBD2 (6 bases). CDR1 is ENHRY and CDR2 is SYGVKD in the germline V gene. The CDR3 runs to 15 residues. The germline V and J ends were trimmed by 10 bases and 4 bases, with 19 bases remaining between them. The chain's CDR3 is CASGTQDKGTGELFF. The CDR3 DNA reads as TGTGCCAGTGGGACTCAAGACAAGGGCACCGGGGAGCTGTTTTTT.

The chain carries TRBV19 and TRBJ2-7, with unresolved D. This CDR3 has 14 residues. Germline V gene lookup returns CDR1 LNHDA and CDR2 SQIVND (reference sequence). Trimming pared 7 bases from V and 3 bases from J, leaving 16 bases between. The CDR3 is CASKRNSLNYEQYF. In DNA form, the CDR3 reads TGTGCCAGTAAGCGAAACTCCCTTAACTACGAGCAGTACTTC.

The rearrangement uses TRBV9 and TRBJ2-7; 10 nucleotides line up with TRBD1. With 0 bases clipped from V and 4 bases from J, the junction kept 7 bases outside the gene matches. Germline V gene data show CDR1 as SGDLS and CDR2 as YYNGEE. The CDR3 loop spans 16 amino acids. The CDR3 DNA sequence: TGTGCCAGCAGCGTAGTCGGGACAGGGGACCATTACGAGCAGTACTTC. Its translation is CASSVVGTGDHYEQYF.

This chain links TRBV5-1 with TRBJ1-5; no firm D call. Germline values: CDR1 SGHRS, CDR2 YFSETQ. The V end lost 0 bases, the J end lost 1 base, and 5 bases lay between the germline ends. This CDR3 is built from 14 residues. In nucleotides, the CDR3 is TGCGCCAGCAGCTTGGACGCGAGCAATCAGCCCCAGCATTTT. Protein: CASSLDASNQPQHF.

This chain uses TRBV11-3 with TRBJ2-2; D is possibly TRBD1 or TRBD2 (5 bases each). Germline-derived CDR1 and CDR2 are SGHNT and YENEEA. The CDR3 runs 15 residues. Trimming pared 5 bases from V and 7 bases from J, leaving 17 bases between. The CDR3 loop is CASSQGQGAGGELFF. CDR3 sequence (DNA): TGTGCCAGCAGCCAAGGCCAGGGTGCGGGCGGGGAGCTGTTTTTT.

The chain joins TRBV5-1 to TRBJ2-3; 12 nucleotides agree with TRBD2. The CDR3 covers 14 residues. Trimming removed 8 bases from V and 2 bases from J; junction bases left unmatched: 3. Germline V gene sequence: CDR1 SGHRS, CDR2 YFSETQ. CDR3 protein: CASTSGGYTDTQYF. CDR3 coding DNA: TGCGCCAGTACTAGCGGGGGGTACACAGATACGCAGTATTTT.

This rearrangement joins TRBV30 to TRBJ1-3; D unresolved. CDR1 and CDR2 from the germline V gene are GTSNPN and SVGIG (reference sequence). Trimming left V 2 bases short and J 2 bases short, with 7 bases between. The CDR3 totals 13 residues. The CDR3 loop is CAWSRAAGNTIYF. The CDR3 coding sequence is TGTGCCTGGAGTAGGGCAGCTGGAAACACCATATATTTT.

The chain couples TRBV11-2 to TRBJ1-2, with TRBD1 as a possible D gene (5 bases). Germline CDR1 is SGHAT and CDR2 is FQNNGV. The CDR3 runs to 14 residues. The V end was cut by 3 bases, the J end by 4 bases, with 12 bases between. CDR3 loop: CASSFFQGPYGYTF. The CDR3 bases are TGTGCCAGCAGCTTCTTCCAGGGACCCTATGGCTACACCTTC.

This chain links TRBV25-1 with TRBJ2-3; D call uncertain. CDR3 length equals 13 residues. Germline V gives CDR1 MGHDK, CDR2 SYGVNS. V lost 3 bases and J lost 2, with 6 bases in between. The CDR3 region is CASSDTNTDTQYF. The CDR3 DNA follows: TGTGCCAGCAGTGACACCAACACAGATACGCAGTATTTT. Complete variable domain (other parts from reference TRBV25-1 and TRBJ2-3): EADIYQTPRYLVIGTGKKITLECSQTMGHDKMYWYQQDPGMELHLIHYSYGVNSTEKGDLSSESTVSRIRTEHFPLTLESARPSHTSQYLCASSDTNTDTQYFGPGTRLTVL.

Notes on this clone: The same CDR3 also results from other DNA sequences found in this sample. The chain has TRBV5-1 and TRBJ1-4; 9 positions agree with TRBD1. The V gene's germline CDR1 is SGHRS and CDR2 YFSETQ. J lost 4 bases, V lost 0 bases, and 4 bases had no gene match. This CDR3 comprises 16 residues. DNA of the CDR3: TGCGCCAGCAGCTTGGGGACAGGGGCGAATAATGAAAAACTGTTTTTT. Translated, it gives CASSLGTGANNEKLFF.

The chain couples TRBV7-3 to TRBJ2-1, with TRBD2 identical over 13 bases. The junction had 8 bases not matched to a gene; V was cut back by 2 bases and J by 4 bases. CDR1 and CDR2 (germline): SGHTA, FQGTGA. This CDR3 is 18 amino acids long. The CDR3 protein is CASSLATSGGATYNEQFF. The CDR3 DNA sequence: TGTGCCAGCAGCTTAGCCACTAGCGGGGGGGCTACGTACAATGAGCAGTTCTTC.

The V and J genes are TRBV29-1 and TRBJ2-4, with D hard to call. V dropped 3 bases and J dropped 0 bases, with 6 bases sitting between them. The CDR3 runs 13 residues. Germline CDR1 and CDR2: SQVTM and ANQGSEA. The CDR3 reads CSVEFTAKNIQYF. Here the CDR3 DNA reads TGCAGCGTTGAGTTTACAGCCAAAAACATTCAGTACTTC.

This clone was found once. This chain links TRBV6-6 with TRBJ2-7; TRBD1 or TRBD2 may be the D gene (6 bases each). V lost 7 bases and J lost 3, with 13 bases in between. CDR3 size: 13 residues. In germline, CDR1 is MNHNY, CDR2 SVGAGI (reference sequence). CDR3 sequence: CASTKRGVYEQYF. The CDR3 DNA reads TGTGCCAGCACCAAAAGGGGGGTCTACGAGCAGTACTTC.

The chain employs TRBV14 and TRBJ2-4; 14 positions match TRBD2. The CDR3 has 21 residues. Germline V CDR1 and CDR2: SGHDN, FVKESK. V dropped 1 base and J dropped 0; count of bases not matched to a gene: 11. This CDR3 is CASSQGRWGLAGDLAKNIQYF. The CDR3 nucleotides are TGTGCCAGCAGCCAAGGGCGATGGGGACTAGCGGGGGATCTAGCCAAAAACATTCAGTACTTC.

This chain joins TRBV28 and TRBJ1-2; no clear D. V was shortened by 5 bases and J by 2 bases, with 12 bases between the two germline ends. Germline CDR1 and CDR2: MDHEN and SYDVKM. This CDR3 contains 14 residues. The DNA for the CDR3 is TGTGCCAGCAGTCCCCGAACAGCGAACTATGGCTACACCTTC. This sequence encodes CASSPRTANYGYTF.

This sequence joins TRBV5-8 and TRBJ1-6; TRBD1 matches 8 bases. Unmatched junction bases numbered 5, after V lost 3 bases and J lost 9 bases. This CDR3 spans 14 amino acids. The germline gives CDR1 SGHTS, CDR2 YDEGEE. CDR3 protein: CASSSSRGLSPLHF. The CDR3, as DNA: TGTGCCAGCAGCTCCAGCAGGGGGCTTTCACCCCTCCACTTT.

This clone was seen a single time. The chain carries TRBV9 and TRBJ2-2; TRBD1 agrees at 9 bases. CDR1 is SGDLS, CDR2 YYNGEE, per germline. CDR3 size: 18 residues. With V trimmed by 2 bases and J by 5 bases, 13 bases remained unmatched. Written as DNA, the CDR3 is TGTGCCAGCAGCGTTTTCTCCTTAGGGACAGGGACGACCGGGGAGCTGTTTTTT. It codes for CASSVFSLGTGTTGELFF.

This clone was seen just once. The V call is TRBV6-4, the J call TRBJ1-6; no reliable D call. V was clipped by 6 bases and J by 17 bases, with 23 bases between them. Germline V gives CDR1 MRHNA, CDR2 SNTAGT. The length of the CDR3 is 14 residues. The DNA for the CDR3 is TGTGCCAGCAGGGGTATACGACGGAGTCAATTCTTCCACTTT. It specifies CASRGIRRSQFFHF.

The rearrangement uses TRBV7-9 and TRBJ2-7; D unclear. Germline assignment: CDR1 SEHNR and CDR2 FQNEAQ (reference sequence). V shed 5 bases and J shed 3 bases, with 11 bases lying between them. The CDR3 runs to 13 residues. The CDR3 spells CASSQAVGYEQYF. The CDR3 DNA reads as TGTGCCAGCAGCCAAGCCGTCGGCTACGAGCAGTACTTC.

The chain joins TRBV7-2 to TRBJ2-7; D is unresolved. Looked up from germline, CDR1 is SGHTA and CDR2 is FQGNSA. Trimming pared 4 bases from V and 0 bases from J, leaving 10 bases between. This CDR3 region has 14 residues. This CDR3 reads CASSSLLSSYEQYF. CDR3 nucleotides: TGTGCCAGCAGCTCTCTTCTAAGCTCCTACGAGCAGTACTTC.

This chain uses TRBV2 with TRBJ1-2; TRBD1 matches at 8 bases. Germline lookup yields CDR1 SNHLY and CDR2 FYNNEI. CDR3 length: 16 residues. Unmatched junction bases numbered 16, after V lost 5 bases and J lost 8 bases. The DNA for the CDR3 is TGTGCCAGCAGTTACCGACGCTCAGGACAGGGAAAAGGCTACACCTTC. Protein: CASSYRRSGQGKGYTF.

The chain links TRBV30 to TRBJ1-3; possibly TRBD1 for D (6 bases). Germline assignment: CDR1 GTSNPN and CDR2 SVGIG (reference sequence). V was pared by 0 bases and J by 2 bases, with 11 bases between. The CDR3 contains 15 residues. In DNA form, the CDR3 reads TGTGCCTGGAGTGTACGATCAGGGGCTGGAAACACCATATATTTT. It is translated as CAWSVRSGAGNTIYF.

The chain carries TRBV6-5 and TRBJ2-1, with 11 positions matching TRBD2. Trimming cost V 6 bases and J 4 bases; bases outside gene matches: 5. Germline CDR1 is MNHEY and CDR2 is SVGAGI. The CDR3 is 15 residues long. CDR3 bases: TGTGCCAGCAGGAGACTAGCGGGATTTTACAATGAGCAGTTCTTC. Amino acids: CASRRLAGFYNEQFF.